This TCR beta chain was sequenced during a study of blood T cell repertoires in COVID-19. Study-wide background: Acute and convalescent COVID-19 samples came from the United States, Italy and Spain. The cDNA or gDNA used as material had been derived from T cells, B-cell-depleted T cells, or PBMCs.

Clones were read by immunoSEQ multiplex PCR, and TCRdb kept only the in-frame ones, dropping some. There are some 300,000 clones in the sample; 90% occur only once, and around 0.93% lies in the top ten. The Seattle site enrolled patients during active infection and followed them longitudinally. The sequence was obtained from a woman aged 40 to 49 with COVID-19, enrolled during active disease. Specimen: peripheral blood.

CDR3 sequence reads: CAISERGALSFDSGNTIYF. The CDR3, as DNA: TGTGCCATCAGTGAGCGGGGGGCCTTGAGCTTCGACTCTGGAAACACCATATATTTT. V usage is TRBV10-3 and J usage is TRBJ1-3; D perhaps matches TRBD1 (6 bases). Germline CDR1 and CDR2: ENHRY and SYGVKD. The CDR3 is made up of 19 amino acids. With 2 bases removed from V and 0 bases from J, the gap between germline ends came to 20 bases.